The clone carrying this T cell receptor beta chain occurred many times. Its antigen is unknown. These data are taken from a study of response to subunit inactivated influenza vaccine. General study points: The authors put forward the suggestion that each seasonal influenza vaccination may bring in only a limited number of new T cells.

From the RT-PCR reads, TCRdb called clonotypes with MiXCR, one entry per CDR3 protein. The table has 610,000 or so distinct CDR3 sequences, roughly 15% seen once. Germline V gene lookup returns CDR1 SGHRS and CDR2 YFSETQ. The CDR3 is made up of 15 amino acids. V was trimmed by 0 bases and J by 4 bases, leaving 11 bases between them. The TCR comes from a man in his fifties who received an inactivated influenza vaccine. The material sequenced was PBMCs from blood, taken less than 13 days after vaccination. The gene calls are TRBV5-1 and TRBJ2-1, with D maybe TRBD2 (5 bases). The CDR3 loop is CASSLGASQYNEQFF. The CDR3 nucleotides are TGCGCCAGCAGCTTGGGGGCTAGCCAATACAATGAGCAGTTCTTC.